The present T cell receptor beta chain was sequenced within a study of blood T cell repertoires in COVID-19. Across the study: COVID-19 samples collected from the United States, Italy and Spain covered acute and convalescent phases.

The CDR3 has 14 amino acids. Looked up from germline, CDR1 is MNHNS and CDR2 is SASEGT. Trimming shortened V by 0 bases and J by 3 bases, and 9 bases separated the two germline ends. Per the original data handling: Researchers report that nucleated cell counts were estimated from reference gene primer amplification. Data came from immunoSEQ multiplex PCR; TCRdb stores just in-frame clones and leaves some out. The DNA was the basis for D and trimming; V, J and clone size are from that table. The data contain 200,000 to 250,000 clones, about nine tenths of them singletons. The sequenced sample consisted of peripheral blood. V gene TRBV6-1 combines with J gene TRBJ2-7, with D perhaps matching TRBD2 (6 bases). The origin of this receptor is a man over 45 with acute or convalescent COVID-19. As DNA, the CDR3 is TGTGCCAGCAGTGAAGCGGGGACTCTCTACGAGCAGTACTTC. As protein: CASSEAGTLYEQYF.